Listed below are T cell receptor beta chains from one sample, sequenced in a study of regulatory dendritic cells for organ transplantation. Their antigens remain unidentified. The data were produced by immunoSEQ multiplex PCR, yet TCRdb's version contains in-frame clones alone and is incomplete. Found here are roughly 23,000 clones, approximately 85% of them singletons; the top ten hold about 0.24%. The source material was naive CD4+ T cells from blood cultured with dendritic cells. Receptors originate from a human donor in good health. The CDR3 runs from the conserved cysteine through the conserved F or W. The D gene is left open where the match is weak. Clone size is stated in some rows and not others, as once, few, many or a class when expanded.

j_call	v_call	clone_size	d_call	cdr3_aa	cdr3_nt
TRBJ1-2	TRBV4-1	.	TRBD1	CASSPDRGMNYGYTF	TGCGCCAGCAGCCCTGACAGGGGTATGAACTATGGCTACACCTTC
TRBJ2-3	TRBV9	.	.	CASSVVGLDTQYF	TGTGCCAGCAGCGTAGTCGGGCTAGATACGCAGTATTTT
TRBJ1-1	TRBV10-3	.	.	CAISRTGWGEAFF	TGTGCCATCAGCCGTACAGGATGGGGGGAAGCTTTCTTT
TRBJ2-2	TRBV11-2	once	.	CASSLTGELFF	TGTGCCAGCAGCCTCACCGGGGAGCTGTTTTTT
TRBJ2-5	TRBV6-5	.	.	CASSKTGTGQETQYF	TGTGCCAGCAGTAAGACCGGGACTGGCCAAGAGACCCAGTACTTC
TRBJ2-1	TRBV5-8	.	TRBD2	CASSLEAAGFGNEQFF	TGTGCCAGCAGCTTGGAGGCAGCGGGGTTTGGCAATGAGCAGTTCTTC
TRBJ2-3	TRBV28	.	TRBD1	CASSSTGVRITDTQYF	TGTGCCAGCAGTTCCACAGGGGTCAGAATAACAGATACGCAGTATTTT
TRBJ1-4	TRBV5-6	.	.	CASSLYLSGATNEKLFF	TGTGCCAGCAGCTTGTATTTATCGGGGGCAACTAATGAAAAACTGTTTTTT
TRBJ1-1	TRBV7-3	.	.	CASSLTRMNTEAFF	TGTGCCAGCAGCTTAACGAGGATGAACACTGAAGCTTTCTTT
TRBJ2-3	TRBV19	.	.	CASSTQGRTDTQYF	TGTGCCAGTAGTACCCAGGGTAGGACAGATACGCAGTATTTT
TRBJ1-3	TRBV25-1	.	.	CASKESPGNTIYF	TGTGCCAGCAAGGAAAGCCCTGGAAACACCATATATTTT
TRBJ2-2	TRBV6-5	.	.	CASSYLGKGAGELFF	TGTGCCAGCAGTTACCTCGGGAAGGGGGCCGGGGAGCTGTTTTTT
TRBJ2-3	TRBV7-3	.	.	CASSRSRAADTQYF	TGTGCCAGCAGCCGTTCCCGGGCCGCAGATACGCAGTATTTT
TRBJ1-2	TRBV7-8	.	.	CASSPGGEGRSGYTF	TGTGCCAGCAGCCCTGGGGGGGAGGGGAGGTCTGGCTACACCTTC
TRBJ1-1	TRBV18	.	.	CASSTQVNTEAFF	TGTGCCAGCTCTACACAGGTAAACACTGAAGCTTTCTTT
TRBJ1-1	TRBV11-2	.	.	CASSLDIGQRIEAFF	TGTGCCAGCAGCTTAGATATCGGACAGAGGATTGAAGCTTTCTTT
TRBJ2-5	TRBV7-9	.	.	CASSDEARALQETQYF	TGTGCCAGCAGTGACGAAGCGAGGGCCCTCCAAGAGACCCAGTACTTC
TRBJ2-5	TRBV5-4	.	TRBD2	CASSRPGLAGGPEETQYF	TGTGCCAGCAGTCGGCCGGGACTAGCGGGGGGGCCGGAAGAGACCCAGTACTTC
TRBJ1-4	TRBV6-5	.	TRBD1	CASRGQGATNEKLFF	TGTGCCAGCAGGGGGCAGGGGGCAACTAATGAAAAACTGTTTTTT
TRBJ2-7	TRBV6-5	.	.	CASSKTMSSYEQYF	TGTGCCAGCAGCAAGACCATGAGCTCCTACGAGCAGTACTTC